The T cell receptor beta chain under discussion was sequenced for a study of blood T cell repertoires in COVID-19. Overall study context: Collection of acute and convalescent COVID-19 samples took place in the United States, Italy and Spain.

Per the germline V gene, CDR1 is MGHRA and CDR2 is YSYEKL. V was clipped by 0 bases and J by 6 bases, with 17 bases between them. The CDR3 totals 16 residues. Repertoires were generated with immunoSEQ multiplex PCR, while TCRdb's copy carries only in-frame clones and drops some. The table shows approximately 300,000 clones, with over 90% occurring only once. Assignment of participants to cohorts was predicated upon participant-reported clinical history. Exposed participants came across a COVID-19 case within 2 weeks before study entry. The origin of this receptor is a woman in her 30s who had been exposed to COVID-19. Sequencing was done on a sample of PBMCs or T cells enriched from blood (not recorded which). The V gene is TRBV4-1, the J gene TRBJ1-1, with D perhaps matching TRBD1 (5 bases). This CDR3 is CASSQDGHWGVAEAFF. DNA of the CDR3: TGCGCCAGCAGCCAAGATGGCCACTGGGGGGTAGCTGAAGCTTTCTTT.